Listed below are T cell receptor beta chains from one sample, sequenced in a study of cytomegalovirus exposure and HLA in healthy donors. The table came from immunoSEQ multiplex PCR; TCRdb's copy has only in-frame clones and leaves some out. The sample lists around 120,000 clones, roughly 80% seen once, with less than 3.5% in the top ten. The sequenced sample consisted of PBMCs. Receptor source: a middle-aged woman in good health and CMV-seropositive. CDR3s include the opening cysteine and the closing phenylalanine or tryptophan. D genes are given only for firm matches. Only some rows state a clone size, as once, few, many or a class for expanded clones.

J,size,V,D,CDR3,DNA
TRBJ2-3,NA,TRBV9,NA,CASSSAASTDTQYF,TGTGCCAGCAGCTCAGCGGCAAGCACAGATACGCAGTATTTT
TRBJ1-3,NA,TRBV5-4,NA,CASSRVTGNTIYF,TGTGCCAGCAGTCGGGTTACAGGAAACACCATATATTTT
TRBJ1-1,NA,TRBV5-4,TRBD1,CASSLLQGEETEAFF,TGTGCCAGCAGCTTGTTACAGGGGGAGGAAACTGAAGCTTTCTTT
TRBJ1-1,NA,TRBV7-8,TRBD1,CASSLRTGFNTEAFF,TGTGCCAGCAGCTTACGGACAGGTTTTAACACTGAAGCTTTCTTT
TRBJ1-4,NA,TRBV13,NA,CASSRTGIDEKLFF,TGTGCCAGCAGCCGTACAGGGATCGATGAAAAACTGTTTTTT
TRBJ2-7,NA,TRBV9,TRBD1,CASNQGAPADEQYF,TGTGCCAGCAACCAGGGGGCGCCGGCTGACGAGCAGTACTTC
TRBJ1-4,few,TRBV18,NA,CASSENRDQLFF,TGTGCCAGCTCAGAAAACAGGGATCAACTGTTTTTT
TRBJ2-1,NA,TRBV5-1,TRBD2,CASRLAGGPSDEQFF,TGCGCCAGCAGACTCGCGGGAGGGCCGTCAGATGAGCAGTTCTTC
TRBJ2-3,NA,TRBV9,NA,CASSVGWRDVNTQYF,TGTGCCAGCAGCGTAGGTTGGCGGGACGTAAATACGCAGTATTTT
TRBJ1-2,NA,TRBV19,TRBD1,CASSGTGHRYGYTF,TGTGCCAGCTCCGGGACAGGGCACCGCTATGGCTACACCTTC
TRBJ2-7,NA,TRBV7-2,NA,CASSGGGGRSNEQYF,TGTGCCAGCAGCGGAGGGGGGGGCCGGTCCAACGAGCAGTACTTC
TRBJ2-7,NA,TRBV7-8,TRBD2,CASSPPKSGGYEQYF,TGTGCCAGCAGCCCCCCGAAGAGCGGGGGCTACGAGCAGTACTTC
TRBJ2-3,NA,TRBV5-4,TRBD2,CASSLNLGGGGDTQYF,TGTGCCAGCAGCTTGAATCTTGGCGGGGGAGGAGATACGCAGTATTTT
TRBJ1-6,NA,TRBV29-1,TRBD1,CSASAGGNSPLHF,TGCAGCGCATCTGCAGGGGGGAATTCACCCCTCCACTTT
TRBJ1-2,NA,TRBV30,NA,CAWSSGTRGYTF,TGTGCCTGGAGTTCCGGGACTAGGGGCTACACCTTC
TRBJ1-2,NA,TRBV2,NA,CASSGGWGEAGYTF,TGTGCCAGCAGTGGGGGTTGGGGCGAAGCAGGCTACACCTTC
TRBJ1-4,NA,TRBV10-3,NA,CAISGAKYGPSNEKLFF,TGTGCCATCAGTGGGGCTAAATATGGGCCGTCTAATGAAAAACTGTTTTTT
TRBJ2-7,NA,TRBV9,TRBD2,CASSSMTSGNEQYF,TGTGCCAGCAGCTCCATGACTAGCGGAAACGAGCAGTACTTC
TRBJ1-5,NA,TRBV6-6,NA,CASSGPGGLSNQPQHF,TGTGCCAGCAGTGGCCCCGGGGGTTTGAGCAATCAGCCCCAGCATTTT
TRBJ1-3,NA,TRBV5-4,TRBD1,CASSRDRGKDTIYF,TGTGCCAGCAGCCGGGACAGGGGGAAAGACACCATATATTTT
TRBJ1-2,few,TRBV14,TRBD1,CASSQDFDRTGARSDYGYTF,TGTGCCAGCAGCCAAGACTTTGATCGGACAGGGGCGCGCTCGGACTATGGCTACACCTTC
TRBJ2-7,NA,TRBV30,NA,CAWVPVTATSYEQYF,TGTGCCTGGGTGCCCGTGACTGCGACGAGCTACGAGCAGTACTTC
TRBJ1-5,few,TRBV6-7,NA,CASSSIRGNGNQPQHF,TGTGCCAGCAGTTCAATTAGGGGTAATGGCAATCAGCCCCAGCATTTT
TRBJ2-1,NA,TRBV19,TRBD2,CASRTRGLSGRSEQFF,TGTGCCAGTAGGACCAGAGGGCTGAGCGGGAGATCCGAGCAGTTCTTC
TRBJ1-3,few,TRBV6-1,TRBD1,CASSDRTGGRTFSGNTIYF,TGTGCCAGCAGTGACCGGACAGGGGGCAGAACCTTCTCTGGAAACACCATATATTTT
TRBJ2-7,NA,TRBV25-1,NA,CASSDPSGLYEQYF,TGTGCCAGCAGTGACCCCAGCGGTCTCTACGAGCAGTACTTC
TRBJ2-7,NA,TRBV5-4,TRBD1,CASSSRTGDYEQYF,TGTGCCAGCAGCTCGCGGACAGGGGACTACGAGCAGTACTTC
TRBJ1-1,NA,TRBV2,NA,CASSVVREDFF,TGTGCCAGCAGTGTGGTACGAGAAGATTTCTTT
TRBJ1-6,NA,TRBV11-2,TRBD1,CATGPGTGGYNSPLHF,TGTGCCACTGGGCCAGGGACAGGGGGTTACAATTCACCCCTCCACTTT
TRBJ2-7,NA,TRBV5-6,NA,CASSLEIGGYEQYF,TGTGCCAGCAGCTTGGAGATAGGAGGTTACGAGCAGTACTTC
TRBJ1-2,NA,TRBV5-6,NA,CASSLTRGRYGYTF,TGTGCCAGCAGCCTCACGCGAGGTCGCTATGGCTACACCTTC
TRBJ2-1,once,TRBV5-1,TRBD1,CASSQLLMGQGPNEQFF,TGCGCCAGCAGCCAGCTCCTCATGGGACAGGGGCCCAATGAGCAGTTCTTC
TRBJ2-3,NA,TRBV13,TRBD2,CASSLVAGTSGTLTDTQYF,TGTGCCAGCAGCCTTGTCGCCGGGACTAGCGGGACCTTGACAGATACGCAGTATTTT
TRBJ2-2,NA,TRBV5-6,TRBD2,CASSKYRTSDTGELFF,TGTGCCAGCAGTAAATACCGGACTAGCGACACCGGGGAGCTGTTTTTT
TRBJ2-1,NA,TRBV11-2,TRBD2,CASSSLAGGPIHEQFF,TGTGCCAGCAGCTCCCTAGCGGGAGGGCCTATCCATGAGCAGTTCTTC
TRBJ2-7,NA,TRBV30,NA,CAWSLGSGQYYEQYF,TGTGCCTGGAGCCTAGGTAGCGGACAATACTACGAGCAGTACTTC
TRBJ2-7,NA,TRBV2,TRBD2,CASTPPPASGDYEQYF,TGTGCCAGCACTCCTCCCCCAGCTAGCGGAGACTACGAGCAGTACTTC
TRBJ2-1,NA,TRBV7-2,TRBD2,CASSFGLAGERNYEQFF,TGTGCCAGCAGCTTTGGACTAGCGGGAGAAAGAAACTATGAGCAGTTCTTC
TRBJ2-2,NA,TRBV7-3,NA,CASSPQGVGTGELFF,TGTGCCAGCAGCCCACAGGGAGTAGGCACCGGGGAGCTGTTTTTT
TRBJ1-6,few,TRBV7-9,TRBD1,CASSLETGYNSPLHF,TGTGCCAGCAGCCTCGAGACAGGGTATAATTCACCCCTCCACTTT
TRBJ2-3,NA,TRBV9,TRBD2,CASSEQGLAGADTQYF,TGTGCCAGCAGCGAGCAGGGACTAGCGGGAGCCGATACGCAGTATTTT
TRBJ2-2,NA,TRBV6-5,NA,CASSPEPRELFF,TGTGCCAGCAGTCCCGAGCCAAGGGAGCTGTTTTTT
TRBJ2-3,once,TRBV5-4,NA,CASSASRSTDTQYF,TGTGCCAGCAGCGCCAGCAGGTCCACAGATACGCAGTATTTT
TRBJ2-7,NA,TRBV18,TRBD1,CASSPPGQGYDEQYF,TGTGCCAGCTCACCACCCGGACAGGGGTACGACGAGCAGTACTTC
TRBJ2-2,NA,TRBV4-1,NA,CASSQDLEAYTGELFF,TGCGCCAGCAGCCAAGATTTGGAGGCGTACACCGGGGAGCTGTTTTTT